This T cell receptor beta chain appears in the sequencing data of a study of beta chain features in type 1 diabetes. Study in general: The number of sorted cells examined across all samples was some 98,000,000. Whole-study results and caveats: Researchers report that Type 1 diabetes patients had moderately but significantly shorter TCRB CDR3s across all four CD4+ subsets.

Note on this clone: Its antigen is still unknown.

The CDR3 has 15 residues. Germline lookup yields CDR1 SGHTA and CDR2 FQGNSA. The V end lost 1 base, the J end lost 0 bases, and 8 bases lay between the germline ends. Each donor gave one heparinised blood draw averaging around 0.12 L. The isolated RNA, all of it, was reverse transcribed, so expressed TCRB transcripts were what got sequenced. Here immunoSEQ multiplex PCR was the method, and the copy in TCRdb shows in-frame clones only, minus some. There are some 240,000 clones in the sample; 16% occur only once, and approximately 0.086% lies in the top ten. This sequence originates from a man aged 30 to 39 with type 1 diabetes. Input material: naive CD4+ T cells from blood. The chain joins TRBV7-2 to TRBJ2-3; unclear D gene. This chain's CDR3 is CASSLVWQSTDTQYF. CDR3 bases: TGTGCCAGCAGCTTAGTGTGGCAGAGCACAGATACGCAGTATTTT.